Below are 25 T cell receptor beta chains sequenced from a single sample in a study of shared clonotypes between healthy human individuals. Assay used: immunoSEQ multiplex PCR; TCRdb lists only in-frame clones, some missing. This repertoire shows approximately 530,000 clones, roughly 95% found once; its top ten account for 0.05% to 0.08%. The sample taken for sequencing was naive CD4+ T cells sorted from blood. Indicated subset: CD45RA+ positively selected. These TCRs come from a woman aged 25 to 39 in good health.

The chain joins TRBV28 to TRBJ1-5; tentative D call: TRBD1 (5 bases). There are 15 residues in the CDR3. V was pared by 2 bases and J by 6 bases, with 14 bases between. Germline V CDR1 and CDR2: MDHEN, SYDVKM. As DNA, the CDR3 is TGTGCCAGCAGTTTAGTGGTTCATGGGGGTCAGCCCCAGCATTTT. Protein product: CASSLVVHGGQPQHF.

CDR3 coding DNA: TGTGCCAGCAGTTTAGGGTTAGCTAACTATGGCTACACCTTC. This sequence encodes CASSLGLANYGYTF. The chain has TRBV28 and TRBJ1-2, with D hard to call. Trimming removed 2 bases from V and 0 bases from J, with 7 bases in between. The CDR3 runs to 14 residues. Germline values: CDR1 MDHEN, CDR2 SYDVKM.

CDR3 nucleotides: TGCGCCAGCAGCTTACAGGGGAGTGAGAGCCATGAGCAGTTCTTC. Translation: CASSLQGSESHEQFF. The chain combines TRBV5-1 with TRBJ2-1, with 7 bases aligning to TRBD1. There are 15 residues in the CDR3. V gave up 2 bases and J gave up 8 bases; unmatched junction bases: 10. Per germline, CDR1 SGHRS and CDR2 YFSETQ.

CDR3 sequence: CASRRLGGNTGELFF. The CDR3 coding sequence is TGCGCCAGCAGGAGACTGGGAGGGAACACCGGGGAGCTGTTTTTT. The J gene is TRBJ2-2, the V gene TRBV5-1, with D possibly TRBD2 on 6 matching bases. V lost 5 bases, J lost 1 base, and 12 bases lay in between. The CDR3 totals 15 residues. In germline, CDR1 is SGHRS, CDR2 YFSETQ.

The rearrangement links TRBV9 to TRBJ1-3; unclear D gene. Germline V gene lookup returns CDR1 SGDLS and CDR2 YYNGEE. V was pared by 1 base and J by 0 bases, with 8 bases between. There are 15 residues in the CDR3. In DNA form, the CDR3 reads TGTGCCAGCAGCGTACGAAACAGCTCTGGAAACACCATATATTTT. It translates to CASSVRNSSGNTIYF.

The gene calls are TRBV11-2 and TRBJ2-7, with D possibly TRBD2 on 5 matching bases. The V gene's germline CDR1 is SGHAT and CDR2 FQNNGV. The length of the CDR3 is 16 residues. Trimming left V 0 bases short and J 5 bases short, with 17 bases between. CDR3 amino acids: CASSLDGPTGIHEQYF. The CDR3 region has the DNA TGTGCCAGCAGCTTAGACGGACCGACGGGGATCCACGAGCAGTACTTC.

This chain joins TRBV6-5 and TRBJ2-5, with 9 nucleotides matching TRBD2. The J segment lost 2 bases and the V segment lost 6 bases, leaving 4 bases of the junction unmatched. Germline assignment: CDR1 MNHEY and CDR2 SVGAGI. The length of the CDR3 is 14 residues. The CDR3 nucleotides are TGTGCCAGCAGGGGGGCGGGAGGGCAAGAGACCCAGTACTTC. It translates to CASRGAGGQETQYF.

The chain links TRBV14 to TRBJ2-7; 8 nucleotides align to TRBD2. Per germline, CDR1 SGHDN and CDR2 FVKESK. Trimming cost V 0 bases and J 4 bases; bases outside gene matches: 5. The CDR3 totals 15 residues. CDR3 in amino acids: CASSQDGGTSYEQYF. DNA for the CDR3: TGTGCCAGCAGCCAAGACGGAGGGACTAGTTACGAGCAGTACTTC.

This clone was found once. The chain combines TRBV2 with TRBJ2-5, with TRBD1 identical over 10 bases. TRBJ2-7 explains the end of the DNA better; the J call may be wrong. There are 14 residues in the CDR3. CDR1 SNHLY and CDR2 FYNNEI come from the germline V gene. The CDR3 DNA reads TGTGCCACCATGAGACAGGGGGCGATCTACGAGCAGTACTTC. It is translated as CATMRQGAIYEQYF.

This chain uses TRBV28 with TRBJ1-2; a possible D gene is TRBD1 (5 bases). The CDR3 length is 16 residues. Germline values: CDR1 MDHEN, CDR2 SYDVKM. V was trimmed by 6 bases and J by 1 base, leaving 18 bases between them. Here the CDR3 DNA reads TGTGCCAGCAGCCCCCGGCGGTGGGGCCTTAACTATGGCTACACCTTC. Its protein product is CASSPRRWGLNYGYTF.

The chain is built from TRBV7-2 and TRBJ2-1, with D unclear. The germline CDR1 and CDR2 sequences are SGHTA and FQGNSA. This CDR3 comprises 14 residues. With 5 bases removed from V and 7 bases from J, the gap between germline ends came to 15 bases. CDR3 sequence (DNA): TGTGCCAGCAGCAAAGACCCTAGTTATAATGAGCAGTTCTTC. It translates to CASSKDPSYNEQFF.

The CDR3 DNA reads TGTGCCTGGAATGTGGCGGCGGATCAGCCCCAGCATTTT. It codes for CAWNVAADQPQHF. The genes are TRBV30 and TRBJ1-5; D ambiguous. Trimming left V 4 bases short and J 5 bases short, with 12 bases between. CDR3 length: 13 residues. The germline V gene has CDR1 GTSNPN and CDR2 SVGIG (reference sequence).

The V call is TRBV30, the J call TRBJ1-4; a weak D match, TRBD1 (6 bases). With 3 bases removed from V and 0 bases from J, the gap between germline ends came to 11 bases. The CDR3 has 15 residues. CDR1 and CDR2 (germline): GTSNPN, SVGIG (reference sequence). The CDR3 DNA follows: TGTGCCTGGAGAGCGGGACACTCAACTAATGAAAAACTGTTTTTT. It yields the protein CAWRAGHSTNEKLFF. The full variable domain, completed using reference TRBV30 and TRBJ1-4, is SQTIHQWPATLVQPVGSPLSLECTVEGTSNPNLYWYRQAAGRGLQLLFYSVGIGQISSEVPQNLSASRPQDRQFILSSKKLLLSDSGFYLCAWRAGHSTNEKLFFGSGTQLSVL.

This clone occurred once. V and J are TRBV7-9 and TRBJ2-3, with 11 nucleotides matching TRBD2. The CDR3 is 15 residues long. J gave up 2 bases and V 4 bases, and 2 bases lay outside the gene matches. Looked up from germline, CDR1 is SEHNR and CDR2 is FQNEAQ (reference sequence). CDR3 residues: CASSSGLADTDTQYF. The CDR3 region has the DNA TGTGCCAGCAGCTCGGGACTAGCGGACACAGATACGCAGTATTTT.

This clone has more than one count but fewer than ten. The chain recombines TRBV18 with TRBJ1-2; D gene uncertain. Trimming took off 6 bases at V and 7 bases at J, with 18 bases between the two ends. This CDR3 is 14 amino acids long. Germline loops: CDR1 KGHSH, CDR2 LQKENI. The CDR3: CASSKEFVLAGYTF. The CDR3 DNA reads TGTGCCAGCTCCAAGGAATTTGTTCTGGCTGGCTACACCTTC.

The chain carries TRBV30 and TRBJ1-4, with unresolved D. The CDR3 runs 12 residues. Trimming removed 3 bases from V and 4 bases from J, with 6 bases in between. Germline V gives CDR1 GTSNPN, CDR2 SVGIG (reference sequence). The CDR3 loop is CAWRRNNEKLFF. The CDR3 DNA reads as TGTGCCTGGAGGAGAAATAATGAAAAACTGTTTTTT.

This sequence joins TRBV28 and TRBJ2-2, with 7 bases fitting TRBD1. CDR3 length equals 15 residues. Germline V CDR1 and CDR2: MDHEN, SYDVKM. The junction had 13 bases not matched to a gene; V was cut back by 9 bases and J by 6 bases. This CDR3 is CASAFTGARAGELFF. Written as DNA, the CDR3 is TGTGCCAGTGCTTTTACAGGGGCAAGGGCCGGGGAGCTGTTTTTT.

The CDR3 loop reads CASTSGTLHPHNEQFF. The CDR3 DNA reads TGTGCCAGTACATCCGGGACATTACACCCCCACAATGAGCAGTTCTTC. The chain employs TRBV19 and TRBJ2-1, with D possibly TRBD1 on 6 matching bases. Germline CDR1 reads LNHDA; CDR2 reads SQIVND (reference sequence). The CDR3 has 16 residues. V lost 7 bases and J 5 bases, leaving 21 bases between the germline ends.

The chain combines TRBV18 with TRBJ1-1; the D is unclear. CDR3 size: 14 residues. Germline CDR1 KGHSH, CDR2 LQKENI. Trimming removed 3 bases from V and 0 bases from J, with 8 bases in between. CDR3 in amino acids: CASSPAKLNTEAFF. The CDR3 DNA reads as TGTGCCAGCTCACCGGCCAAATTGAACACTGAAGCTTTCTTT. Full variable domain (rest looked up from reference TRBV18 and TRBJ1-1): NAGVMQNPRHLVRRRGQEARLRCSPMKGHSHVYWYRQLPEEGLKFMVYLQKENIIDESGMPKERFSAEFPKEGPSILRIQQVVRGDSAAYFCASSPAKLNTEAFFGQGTRLTVV.

This chain uses TRBV18 with TRBJ1-4; possibly TRBD1 for D (5 bases). Germline loops: CDR1 KGHSH, CDR2 LQKENI. V was clipped by 2 bases and J by 5 bases, with 12 bases between them. This CDR3 comprises 15 residues. The CDR3 region is CASSPARTRNEKLFF. The CDR3 region has the DNA TGTGCCAGCTCACCAGCCAGGACACGGAATGAAAAACTGTTTTTT.

V usage is TRBV4-1 and J usage is TRBJ1-5, with D possibly being TRBD1 (6 bases). V gave up 1 base and J gave up 1 base, with 14 bases separating them. CDR3 size: 17 residues. The V gene's germline CDR1 is MGHRA and CDR2 YSYEKL. CDR3 sequence: CASSQGAGGASNQPQHF. Written as DNA, the CDR3 is TGCGCCAGCAGCCAAGGAGCCGGGGGGGCAAGCAATCAGCCCCAGCATTTT.

The CDR3 loop reads CASTHRDTNTGELFF. The DNA for the CDR3 is TGCGCCAGCACCCACAGGGATACGAACACCGGGGAGCTGTTTTTT. The chain recombines TRBV10-2 with TRBJ2-2; a weak D match, TRBD1 (6 bases). The V gene's germline CDR1 is WSHSY and CDR2 SAAADI. Trimming left V 7 bases short and J 0 bases short, with 12 bases between. The CDR3 consists of 15 residues.

V is TRBV28 and J is TRBJ2-7; D is undetermined. Germline V gene sequence: CDR1 MDHEN, CDR2 SYDVKM. The CDR3 contains 13 residues. Trimming removed 10 bases at V and 2 bases at J, with 15 bases between. The CDR3 DNA sequence: TGTGCCACCTCCGGGCCAAACCCCTACGAGCAGTACTTC. This gives the protein CATSGPNPYEQYF.

The chain joins TRBV4-1 to TRBJ2-7, with TRBD2 matching over 9 bases. The CDR3 covers 17 residues. Germline V gene sequence: CDR1 MGHRA, CDR2 YSYEKL. V lost 5 bases to trimming and J lost 1 base; unmatched junction nucleotides: 12. The CDR3, as DNA: TGCGCCAGCAGCTCAATAGCGGGAGTATTTAGTTCCTACGAGCAGTACTTC. Its translation: CASSSIAGVFSSYEQYF.

The chain links TRBV6-6 to TRBJ2-1, with 7 bases lining up with TRBD1. CDR3 length: 16 residues. The trim removed 4 bases at V and 1 base at J, leaving 7 bases unmatched. Germline V CDR1 and CDR2: MNHNY, SVGAGI (reference sequence). The CDR3 DNA is TGTGCCAGCAGTTTCCAACAGGGGAGATCCTACAATGAGCAGTTCTTC. Its translation: CASSFQQGRSYNEQFF.